This T cell receptor (beta chain) was identified during a study of blood T cell repertoires in COVID-19. Study background: PBMCs, B-cell-depleted T cells, or T cells provided the cDNA or gDNA that made up the material.

V lost 5 bases, J lost 4 bases, and 6 bases stayed unmatched. The CDR3 totals 15 residues. Germline CDR1 reads LNHNV; CDR2 reads YYDKDF (reference sequence). Assignments of participants to cohorts depended upon their own reported clinical history. Assay used: immunoSEQ multiplex PCR; TCRdb lists only in-frame clones, some missing. The sample contains 250,000 to 350,000 clones, 90% of which appear only once. The specimen sequenced was PBMCs or T cells enriched from blood (not recorded which). The rearrangement joins TRBV15 to TRBJ2-5, with 11 nucleotides matching TRBD1. This TCR was sampled from a woman younger than 35 with acute COVID-19. CDR3 sequence (DNA): TGTGCCACCAGCCCTCGGACAGGGGGCGCAGAGACCCAGTACTTC. This codes for CATSPRTGGAETQYF.